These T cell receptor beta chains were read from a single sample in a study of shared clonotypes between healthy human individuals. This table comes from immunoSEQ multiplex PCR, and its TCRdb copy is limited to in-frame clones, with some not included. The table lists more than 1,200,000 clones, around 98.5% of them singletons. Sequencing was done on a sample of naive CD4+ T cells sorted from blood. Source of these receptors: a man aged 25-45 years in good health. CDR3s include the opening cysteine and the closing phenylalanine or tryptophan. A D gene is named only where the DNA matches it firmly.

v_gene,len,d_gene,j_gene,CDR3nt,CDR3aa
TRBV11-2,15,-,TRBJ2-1,TGTGCCAGCAGCAATATACGAGACAGGCACAATGAGCAGTTCTTC,CASSNIRDRHNEQFF
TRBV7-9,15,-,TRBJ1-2,TGTGCCAGCAGCTTAGCGAGGGGAGCTAACTATGGCTACACCTTC,CASSLARGANYGYTF
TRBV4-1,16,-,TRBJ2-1,TGCGCCAGCAGCCAAGATCGGGGAACCTGGGGAAATGAGCAGTTCTTC,CASSQDRGTWGNEQFF
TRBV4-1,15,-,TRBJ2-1,TGCGCCAGCAGCCAAGACTCGGGGCCCAGGGATGAGCAGTTCTTC,CASSQDSGPRDEQFF
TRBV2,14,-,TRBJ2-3,TGTGCCAGCAGTGAGGGCGGGGGCACAGATACGCAGTATTTT,CASSEGGGTDTQYF
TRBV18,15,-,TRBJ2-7,TGTGCCAGCTCACCTTTGGTTGTCCACTCCTACGAGCAGTACTTC,CASSPLVVHSYEQYF
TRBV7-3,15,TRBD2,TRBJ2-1,TGTGCCAGCAGCTTAATTGCGGGAGCTATCAATGAGCAGTTCTTC,CASSLIAGAINEQFF
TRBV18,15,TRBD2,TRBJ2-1,TGTGCCAGCTCATCGACTAGCGGGCCTTACAATGAGCAGTTCTTC,CASSSTSGPYNEQFF
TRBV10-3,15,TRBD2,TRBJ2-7,TGTGCCATCAGTGAGTCCAGACTAGCGGGAGACGAGCAGTACTTC,CAISESRLAGDEQYF
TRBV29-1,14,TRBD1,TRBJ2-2,TGCAGCGTTGGACAGGGGCGTATTGGCGGGGAGCTGTTTTTT,CSVGQGRIGGELFF
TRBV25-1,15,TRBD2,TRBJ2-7,TGTGCCAGCAGGGGCCTCGCGGGAGGACCCTACGAGCAGTACTTC,CASRGLAGGPYEQYF
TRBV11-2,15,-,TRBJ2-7,TGTGCCAGCAGCCCCCTGACAGTCAGCTCCTACGAGCAGTACTTC,CASSPLTVSSYEQYF
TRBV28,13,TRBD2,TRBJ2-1,TGTGCCAGCAGGCGGGAGACCTACAATGAGCAGTTCTTC,CASRRETYNEQFF
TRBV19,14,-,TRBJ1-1,TGTGCCAGTAGTATAGGACAACCGAACACTGAAGCTTTCTTT,CASSIGQPNTEAFF
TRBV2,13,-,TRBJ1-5,TGTGCCAGCAGTGATTCGGGGCGTCAGCCCCAGCATTTT,CASSDSGRQPQHF
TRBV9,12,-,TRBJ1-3,TGTGCCAGCAGCGTAGCAACTAACACCATATATTTT,CASSVATNTIYF